Listed below are T cell receptor beta chains from one sample, sequenced in a study of shared clonotypes between healthy human individuals. Some clones are missing from TCRdb's copy, which holds only in-frame ones; the method was immunoSEQ multiplex PCR. The sample comprises 2 million to 3 million clones, 93% of which are singletons, and about 0.34% rests with the top ten. Input material: naive CD4+ T cells from PBMCs. These receptors all stem from a man aged 18 to 30 in good health. Some clones in this sample may be carry-over from other donors' samples. CDR3s include the opening cysteine and the closing phenylalanine or tryptophan. D genes are given only for firm matches.

length: 15; D: .; V: TRBV6-1; CDR3: CASSERDPGPAGYTF
length: 17; D: TRBD1; V: TRBV7-8; CDR3: CASSSNRARRDSYGYTF
length: 15; D: TRBD1; V: TRBV18; CDR3: CASSPGTGGREKLFF
length: 14; D: .; V: TRBV30; CDR3: CAWTPGIAKNIQYF
length: 14; D: TRBD2; V: TRBV15; CDR3: CATSSQRGHYEQYF
length: 17; D: TRBD1; V: TRBV28; CDR3: CASSLFRDRGSGNTIYF
length: 16; D: .; V: TRBV19; CDR3: CASSILPGLVTHEQYF
length: 11; D: .; V: TRBV5-4; CDR3: CASSLEYEQYF
length: 15; D: TRBD1; V: TRBV7-2; CDR3: CASTLGQGPQETQYF
length: 14; D: .; V: TRBV18; CDR3: CASSPDRAKTEAFF
length: 15; D: TRBD1; V: TRBV2; CDR3: CASIGQGATTEKLFF
length: 15; D: .; V: TRBV9; CDR3: CASSVNTPPTDTQYF
length: 15; D: TRBD2; V: TRBV5-1; CDR3: CASKRTSGSSGELFF
length: 15; D: .; V: TRBV2; CDR3: CASSAGGANTGELFF
length: 15; D: .; V: TRBV5-1; CDR3: CASSATDLHTGELFF
length: 19; D: .; V: TRBV21-1; CDR3: CASSKGGGAGGAANYGYTF
length: 15; D: .; V: TRBV15; CDR3: CATSRGSQGRETQYF
length: 14; D: .; V: TRBV4-3; CDR3: CASSQALTGTEAFF
length: 17; D: .; V: TRBV7-2; CDR3: CASSLGGAKLGQETQYF
length: 13; D: .; V: TRBV7-9; CDR3: CASSTTRLEKLFF
length: 15; D: .; V: TRBV18; CDR3: CASSSGENSNQPQHF
length: 14; D: .; V: TRBV7-2; CDR3: CASSPGRATDTQYF